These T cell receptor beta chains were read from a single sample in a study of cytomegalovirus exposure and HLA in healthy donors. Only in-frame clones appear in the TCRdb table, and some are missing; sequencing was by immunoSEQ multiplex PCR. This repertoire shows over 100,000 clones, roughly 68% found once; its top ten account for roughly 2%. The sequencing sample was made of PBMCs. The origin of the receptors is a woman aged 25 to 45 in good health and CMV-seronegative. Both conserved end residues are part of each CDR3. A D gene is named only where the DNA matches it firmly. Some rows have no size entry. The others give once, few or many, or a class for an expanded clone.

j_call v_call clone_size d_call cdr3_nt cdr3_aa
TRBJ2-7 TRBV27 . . TGTGCCAGCAGTTCAACTGGACAGAGCTCCTACGAGCAGTACTTC CASSSTGQSSYEQYF
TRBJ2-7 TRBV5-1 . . TGCGCCAGCAGCTTAAAGGACAGAGCCTACGAGCAGTACTTC CASSLKDRAYEQYF
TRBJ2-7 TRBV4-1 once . TGCGCCAGCAGCCAAGGAGGCTACGAGCAGTACTTC CASSQGGYEQYF
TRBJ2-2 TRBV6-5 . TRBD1 TGTGCCAGCAGCACAGGGGCGAACACCGGGGAGCTGTTTTTT CASSTGANTGELFF
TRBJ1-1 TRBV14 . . TGTGCCAGCAGCCGATGGGGGTTCGGGGGGACTGAAGCTTTCTTT CASSRWGFGGTEAFF
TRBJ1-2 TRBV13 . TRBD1 TGTGCCAGCAGCCCGTACAGGGGTGGCTACACCTTC CASSPYRGGYTF
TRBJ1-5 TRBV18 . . TGTGCCAGCTCACTCCAACTTGGGGCCGGTCAGCCCCAGCATTTT CASSLQLGAGQPQHF
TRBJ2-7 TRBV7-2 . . TGTGCCAGCAGCTCGCGACAGAACTACGAGCAGTACTTC CASSSRQNYEQYF
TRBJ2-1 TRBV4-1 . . TGCGCCAGCAGCCCGCGTCCGGACAGTGTCTGGCGGTTCTTC CASSPRPDSVWRFF
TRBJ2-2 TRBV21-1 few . TGTGCCAGCAGCAAAGGCCGCCGGGACAGGGGGACTTATTTGAACACCGGGGAGCTGTTTTTT CASSKGRRDRGTYLNTGELFF
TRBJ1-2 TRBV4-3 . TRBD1 TGCGCCAGCAGCCGGGGCGGGACAGGGTACTATGGCTACACCTTC CASSRGGTGYYGYTF
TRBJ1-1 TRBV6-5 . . TGTGCCAGCTGCGTAGAGATGAACACTGAAGCTTTCTTT CASCVEMNTEAFF
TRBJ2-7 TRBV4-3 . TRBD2 TGCGCCAGCAGCCAAGACCGGACTAGCAGCGAGCAGTACTTC CASSQDRTSSEQYF
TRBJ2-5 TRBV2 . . TGTGCCAGCAGTGCTGGGGGGCAGTACTTC CASSAGGQYF
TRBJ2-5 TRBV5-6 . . TGTGCCAGCAGCGCTCCGTCGCGTAATCAAGAGACCCAGTACTTC CASSAPSRNQETQYF
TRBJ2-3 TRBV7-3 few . TGTGCCAGCAGCTTTAAGGGGACGCAGTATTTT CASSFKGTQYF
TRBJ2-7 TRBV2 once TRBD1 TGTGCCACCCGGGACAGTTCCTACGAGCAGTACTTC CATRDSSYEQYF
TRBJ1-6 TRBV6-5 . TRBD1 TGTGCCAGCAGTTACTCGAACAGGGGAGATTCACCCCTCCACTTT CASSYSNRGDSPLHF
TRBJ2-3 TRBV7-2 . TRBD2 TGTGCCAGCAGCTGGGGACTAGCGGGAGTAGATACGCAGTATTTT CASSWGLAGVDTQYF
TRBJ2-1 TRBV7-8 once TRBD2 TGTGCCAGCAGCTTAGCAGCGGGAGAGTCCTACAATGAGCAGTTCTTC CASSLAAGESYNEQFF
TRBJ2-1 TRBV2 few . TGTGCCAGCCGGTTTGATCTGGGGCAGGTCGGTGAGCAGTTCTTC CASRFDLGQVGEQFF
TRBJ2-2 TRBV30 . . TGTGCCTGTGTAGAGGGACAATTCACCGGGGAGCTGTTTTTT CACVEGQFTGELFF
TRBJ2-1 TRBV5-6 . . TGTGCCAGCAGCAAAACCTGGGGGCAGGGCATCAAAGAGCAGTTCTTC CASSKTWGQGIKEQFF
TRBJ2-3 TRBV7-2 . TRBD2 TGTGCCAGCTCCCGGGGGGGCGGGAGTTGGACAGATACGCAGTATTTT CASSRGGGSWTDTQYF
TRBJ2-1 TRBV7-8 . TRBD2 TGTGCCAGCAGCCCAAGTATCCGGACTAGCCATGAGCAGTTCTTC CASSPSIRTSHEQFF
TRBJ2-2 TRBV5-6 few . TGTGCCAGCAGCTTGGGGCAGGGGCTCTACACCGGGGAGCTGTTTTTT CASSLGQGLYTGELFF
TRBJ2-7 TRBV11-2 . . TGTGCCAGCAGCTTAGGTCGGGGGAGATACGAGCAGTACTTC CASSLGRGRYEQYF
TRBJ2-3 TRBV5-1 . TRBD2 TGCGCCAGCAGGGCTACGGCGGGAGGCGATACGCAGTATTTT CASRATAGGDTQYF
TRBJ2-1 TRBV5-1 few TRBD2 TGCGCCAGCAGCAATAGCGGGAGCTCCTACAATGAGCAGTTCTTC CASSNSGSSYNEQFF
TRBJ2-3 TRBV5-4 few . TGTGCCAGCAGCTTGGTATCGGGTACGCAGTATTTT CASSLVSGTQYF
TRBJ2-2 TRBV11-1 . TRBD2 TGTGCCAGCAGTCTTGTGGGACTAACGAACACCGGGGAGCTGTTTTTT CASSLVGLTNTGELFF
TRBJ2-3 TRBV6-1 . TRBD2 TGTGCCAGCAGTGAGGTGTCTAGCGGAGGAGGTTTGACAGATACGCAGTATTTT CASSEVSSGGGLTDTQYF
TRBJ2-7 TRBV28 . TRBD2 TGTGCCAGCAGCCCGATAGCGGGCTACGAGCAGTACTTC CASSPIAGYEQYF
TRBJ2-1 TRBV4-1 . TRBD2 TGCGCCAGCAGCCCCAAAGAAGGGACTAGTGGGTTTAATGAGCAGTTCTTC CASSPKEGTSGFNEQFF
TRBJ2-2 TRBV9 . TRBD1 TGTGCCAGCAGCGTAGGAGGGGGCTACACCGGGGAGCTGTTTTTT CASSVGGGYTGELFF
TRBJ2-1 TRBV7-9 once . TGTGCCAGCAGCTTAGCTTCCAGGGGTGAGCAGTTCTTC CASSLASRGEQFF
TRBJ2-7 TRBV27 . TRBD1 TGTGCCAGCAGACGGACAGGTCCCTACGAGCAGTACTTC CASRRTGPYEQYF
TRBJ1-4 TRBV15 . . TGTGCCACCAGCAGAGATGCGGACAGTGAAAAACTGTTTTTT CATSRDADSEKLFF
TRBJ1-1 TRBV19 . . TGTGCCAGTAACCCCCGGGGGAACACTGAAGCTTTCTTT CASNPRGNTEAFF
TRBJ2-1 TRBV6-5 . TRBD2 TGTGCCAGCGGGGACGGGAGGAGCTCCTACAATGAGCAGTTCTTC CASGDGRSSYNEQFF
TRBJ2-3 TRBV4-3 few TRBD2 TGCGCCAGCAGCCATGACGATAGCGGGAGTTTCACAGATACGCAGTATTTT CASSHDDSGSFTDTQYF
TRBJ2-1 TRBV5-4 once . TGTGCCAGCAGCTTGGACGGGATGGGTGTCGATGAGCAGTTCTTC CASSLDGMGVDEQFF
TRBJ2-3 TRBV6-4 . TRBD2 TGTGCCAGCAGTGACCGGGGTAGCGGGGCCCCCGATACGCAGTATTTT CASSDRGSGAPDTQYF
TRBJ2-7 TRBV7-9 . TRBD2 TGTGCCAGCAGCTTATCGGTAGCGGGAGTGGATGAGCAGTACTTC CASSLSVAGVDEQYF
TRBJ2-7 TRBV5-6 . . TGTGCCAGCAGCATCGACAGGCGCTCCTACGAGCAGTACTTC CASSIDRRSYEQYF
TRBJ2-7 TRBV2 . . TGTGCCAGCAGGGTAGGCAGGCAGGCCTACGAGCAGTACTTC CASRVGRQAYEQYF
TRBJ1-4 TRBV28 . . TGTGCCAGCAGTTTTTCGGGAAATGAAAAACTGTTTTTT CASSFSGNEKLFF
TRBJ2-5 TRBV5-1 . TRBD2 TGCGCCAGCAGACGGCGTCTGGCGGGAGGGGAGGAGACCCAGTACTTC CASRRRLAGGEETQYF
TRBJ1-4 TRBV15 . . TGTGCCACCAGCAGGGCACAGGGCGGAATAGCAACTAATGAAAAACTGTTTTTT CATSRAQGGIATNEKLFF
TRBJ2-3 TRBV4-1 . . TGCGCCAGCAGCCAACAGAGTACAGGTAGCACAGATACGCAGTATTTT CASSQQSTGSTDTQYF